Sequencing of this TCR beta chain was carried out in a study of monozygotic twins with inflammatory bowel disease. The CDR3 sequence is 12 residues long. The germline CDR1 and CDR2 sequences are SGHKS and YYEKEE (reference sequence). TCRdb reprocessed the 5' RACE reads; each CDR3 protein has one entry and no DNA is given. This table lists 120,000 to 150,000 distinct CDR3 sequences. V and J are TRBV5-5 and TRBJ2-1. The sequence was collected from a human donor with ulcerative colitis or Crohn's disease, or a healthy co-twin of an affected twin (not recorded which). What was sequenced was blood. The CDR3 spells CASSFVWTEQFF.